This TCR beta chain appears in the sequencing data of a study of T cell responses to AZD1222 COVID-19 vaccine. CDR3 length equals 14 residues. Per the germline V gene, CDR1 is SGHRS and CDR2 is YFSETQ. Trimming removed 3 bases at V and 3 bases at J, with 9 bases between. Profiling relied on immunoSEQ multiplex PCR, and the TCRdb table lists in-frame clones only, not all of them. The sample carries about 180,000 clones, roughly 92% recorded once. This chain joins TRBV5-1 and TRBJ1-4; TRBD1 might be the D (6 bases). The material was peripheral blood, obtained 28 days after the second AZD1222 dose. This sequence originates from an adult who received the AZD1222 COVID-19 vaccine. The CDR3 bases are TGCGCCAGCAGCTCGACAGGTCCTAATGAAAAACTGTTTTTT. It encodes CASSSTGPNEKLFF.